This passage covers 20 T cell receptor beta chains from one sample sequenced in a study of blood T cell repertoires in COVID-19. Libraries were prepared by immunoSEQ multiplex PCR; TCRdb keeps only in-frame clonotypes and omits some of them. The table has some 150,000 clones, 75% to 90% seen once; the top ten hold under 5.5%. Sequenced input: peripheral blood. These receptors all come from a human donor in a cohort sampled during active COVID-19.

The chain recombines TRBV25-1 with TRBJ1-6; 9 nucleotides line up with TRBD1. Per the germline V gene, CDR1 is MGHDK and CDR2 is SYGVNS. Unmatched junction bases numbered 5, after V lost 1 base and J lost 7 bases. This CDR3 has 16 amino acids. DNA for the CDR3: TGTGCCAGCAGTGAATCGGGGACAGGGAGAAATTCACCCCTCCACTTT. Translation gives CASSESGTGRNSPLHF.

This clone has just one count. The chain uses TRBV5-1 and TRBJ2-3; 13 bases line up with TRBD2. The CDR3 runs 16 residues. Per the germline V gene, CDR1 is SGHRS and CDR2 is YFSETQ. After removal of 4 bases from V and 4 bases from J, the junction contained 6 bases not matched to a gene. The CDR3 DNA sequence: TGCGCCAGCAGCCTGGGACTAGCGGGGAGGGCAGATACGCAGTATTTT. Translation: CASSLGLAGRADTQYF. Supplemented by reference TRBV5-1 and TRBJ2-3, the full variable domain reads KAGVTQTPRYLIKTRGQQVTLSCSPISGHRSVSWYQQTPGQGLQFLFEYFSETQRNKGNFPGRFSGRQFSNSRSEMNVSTLELGDSALYLCASSLGLAGRADTQYFGPGTRLTVL.

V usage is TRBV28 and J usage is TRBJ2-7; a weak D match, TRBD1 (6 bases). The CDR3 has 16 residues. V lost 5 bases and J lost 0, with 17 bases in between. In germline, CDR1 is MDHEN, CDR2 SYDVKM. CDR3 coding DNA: TGTGCCAGCAGTCCCTCGTGGGGGCGAATCTCCTACGAGCAGTACTTC. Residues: CASSPSWGRISYEQYF. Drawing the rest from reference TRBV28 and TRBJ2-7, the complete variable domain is DVKVTQSSRYLVKRTGEKVFLECVQDMDHENMFWYRQDPGLGLRLIYFSYDVKMKEKGDIPEGYSVSREKKERFSLILESASTNQTSMYLCASSPSWGRISYEQYFGPGTRLTVT.

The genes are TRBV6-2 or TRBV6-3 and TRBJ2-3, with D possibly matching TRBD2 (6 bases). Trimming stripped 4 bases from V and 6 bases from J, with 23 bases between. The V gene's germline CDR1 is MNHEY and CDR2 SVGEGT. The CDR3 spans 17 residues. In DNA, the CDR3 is TGTGCCAGCAGTTCCGGCGGGGATAACCTCTTCCACGATACGCAGTATTTT. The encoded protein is CASSSGGDNLFHDTQYF.

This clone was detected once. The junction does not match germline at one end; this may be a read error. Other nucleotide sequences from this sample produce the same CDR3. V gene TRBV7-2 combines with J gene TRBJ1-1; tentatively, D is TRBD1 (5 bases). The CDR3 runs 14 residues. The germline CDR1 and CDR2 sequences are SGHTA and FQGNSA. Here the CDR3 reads CASSLDSGNTEAFF. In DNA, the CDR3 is TGTGCCAGCAGCTTAGATTCAGGGAACACTGAGGCTTTCTTT.

Here the CDR3 reads CAIRSGSTDTQYF. The CDR3 DNA reads as TGTGCCATCAGAAGCGGGAGCACAGATACGCAGTATTTT. The genes are TRBV10-3 and TRBJ2-3; TRBD2 is a possible D gene (6 bases). The ends were cut back, 6 bases at V and 0 bases at J, with 7 bases in the middle. CDR1 is ENHRY and CDR2 is SYGVKD in the germline V gene. There are 13 residues in the CDR3.

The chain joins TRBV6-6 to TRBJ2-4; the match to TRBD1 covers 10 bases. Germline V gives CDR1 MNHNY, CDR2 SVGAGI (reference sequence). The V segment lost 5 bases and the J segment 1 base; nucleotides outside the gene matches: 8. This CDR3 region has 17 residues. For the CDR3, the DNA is TGTGCCAGCAGTCCAGCCGGGACAGGGGTGGCCAAAAACATTCAGTACTTC. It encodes CASSPAGTGVAKNIQYF.

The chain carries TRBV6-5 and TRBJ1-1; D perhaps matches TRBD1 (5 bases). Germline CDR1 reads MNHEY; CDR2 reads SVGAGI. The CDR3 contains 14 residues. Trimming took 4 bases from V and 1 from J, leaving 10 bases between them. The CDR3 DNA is TGTGCCAGCAGTTCGACAGTTGGGAACACTGAAGCTTTCTTT. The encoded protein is CASSSTVGNTEAFF.

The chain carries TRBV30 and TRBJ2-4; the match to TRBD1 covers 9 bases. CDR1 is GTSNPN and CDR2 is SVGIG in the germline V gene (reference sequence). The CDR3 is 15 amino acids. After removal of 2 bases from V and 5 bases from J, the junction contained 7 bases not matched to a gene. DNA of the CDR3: TGTGCCTGGAGTCCCGGGACAGGGTGGCAAAACATTCAGTACTTC. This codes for CAWSPGTGWQNIQYF.

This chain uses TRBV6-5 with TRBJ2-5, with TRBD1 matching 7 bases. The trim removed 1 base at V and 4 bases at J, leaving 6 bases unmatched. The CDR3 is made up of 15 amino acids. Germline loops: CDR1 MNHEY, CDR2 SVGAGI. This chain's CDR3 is CASSYFRGPGETQYF. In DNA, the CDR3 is TGTGCCAGCAGTTACTTTAGGGGGCCGGGAGAGACCCAGTACTTC.

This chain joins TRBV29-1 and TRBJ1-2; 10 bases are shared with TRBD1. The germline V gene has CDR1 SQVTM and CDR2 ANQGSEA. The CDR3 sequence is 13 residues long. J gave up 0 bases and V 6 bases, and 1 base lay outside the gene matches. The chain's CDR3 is CSVDRGPNYGYTF. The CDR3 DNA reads TGCAGCGTAGACAGGGGGCCTAACTATGGCTACACCTTC.

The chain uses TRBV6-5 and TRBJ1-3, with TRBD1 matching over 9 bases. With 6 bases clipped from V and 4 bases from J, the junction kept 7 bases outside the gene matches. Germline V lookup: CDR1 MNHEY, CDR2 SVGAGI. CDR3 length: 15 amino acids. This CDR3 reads CASRTTGGIGNTIYF. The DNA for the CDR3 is TGTGCCAGCAGAACCACAGGGGGCATCGGAAACACCATATATTTT.

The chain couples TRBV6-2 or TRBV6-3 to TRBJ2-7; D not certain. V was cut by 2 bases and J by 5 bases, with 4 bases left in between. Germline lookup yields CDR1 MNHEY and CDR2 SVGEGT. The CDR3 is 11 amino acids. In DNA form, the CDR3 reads TGTGCCAGCAGTTACGGCCACGAGCAGTACGTC. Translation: CASSYGHEQYV.

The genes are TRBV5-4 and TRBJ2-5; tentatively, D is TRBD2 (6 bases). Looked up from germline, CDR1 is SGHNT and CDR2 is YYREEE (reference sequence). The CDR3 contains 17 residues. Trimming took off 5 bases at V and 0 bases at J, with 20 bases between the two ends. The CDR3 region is CASSRVSGSGYQETQYF. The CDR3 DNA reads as TGTGCCAGCAGTCGAGTCAGTGGTAGCGGATACCAAGAGACCCAGTACTTC.

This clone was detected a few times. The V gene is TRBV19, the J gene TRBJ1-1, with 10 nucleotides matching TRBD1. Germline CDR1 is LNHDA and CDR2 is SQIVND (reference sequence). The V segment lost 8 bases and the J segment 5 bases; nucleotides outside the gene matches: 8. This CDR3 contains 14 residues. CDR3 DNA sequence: TGTGCCAGTGGGGGACAGGGGAGGGGAACTGAAGCTTTCTTT. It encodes CASGGQGRGTEAFF.

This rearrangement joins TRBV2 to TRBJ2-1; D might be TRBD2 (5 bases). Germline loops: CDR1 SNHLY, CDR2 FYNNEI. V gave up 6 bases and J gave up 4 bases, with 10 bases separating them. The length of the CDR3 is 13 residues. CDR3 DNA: TGTGCCAGCAGCCCCGGGGTGTACAATGAGCAGTTCTTC. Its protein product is CASSPGVYNEQFF.

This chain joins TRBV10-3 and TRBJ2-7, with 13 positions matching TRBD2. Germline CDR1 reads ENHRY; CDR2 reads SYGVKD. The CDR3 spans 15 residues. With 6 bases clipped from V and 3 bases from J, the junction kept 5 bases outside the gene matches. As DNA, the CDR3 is TGTGCCATCAGCGGACTAGCGGGAGAAGTCTACGAGCAGTACGTC. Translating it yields CAISGLAGEVYEQYV.

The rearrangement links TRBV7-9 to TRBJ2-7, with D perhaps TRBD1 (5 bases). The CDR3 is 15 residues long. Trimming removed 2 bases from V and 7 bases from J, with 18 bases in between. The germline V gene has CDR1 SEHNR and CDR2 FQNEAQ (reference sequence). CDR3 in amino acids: CASSLIQGVTREQYF. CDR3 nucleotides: TGTGCCAGCAGCTTAATCCAGGGCGTCACGAGGGAGCAGTACTTC.

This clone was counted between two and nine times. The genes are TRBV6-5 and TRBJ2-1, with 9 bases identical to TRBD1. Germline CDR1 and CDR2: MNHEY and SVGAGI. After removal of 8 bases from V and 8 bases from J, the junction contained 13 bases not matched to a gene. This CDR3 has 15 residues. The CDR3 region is CASSMGQGAVDEQFF. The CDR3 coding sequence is TGTGCCAGCTCGATGGGACAGGGTGCTGTCGATGAGCAGTTCTTC.

The CDR3: CASSPVQAYEQYV. The CDR3 DNA is TGTGCCAGCTCCCCCGTCCAGGCCTACGAGCAGTACGTC. This chain uses TRBV2 with TRBJ2-7; D gene uncertain. The CDR3 length is 13 residues. CDR1 SNHLY and CDR2 FYNNEI come from the germline V gene. Deletions cut 8 bases from V and 2 bases from J, with 13 bases between.